Listed here are 2 T cell receptor beta chains from one sample, sequenced in a study of human T cells and chemical hapten exposure. Using its own MiXCR run on the RACE reads, TCRdb lists one record per CDR3 protein. This sample carries 300,000 to 450,000 distinct CDR3 sequences, approximately 4.4% of them seen once, and the ten largest clones take approximately 2.3%. Stated time point: patch test 1, 2 weeks after DPC sensitization. The sample's treatment: therapeutic diphenylcyclopropenone sensitization with weekly scalp DPC. Here the sequenced sample was whole blood, taken in connection with sensitization to the hapten diphenylcyclopropenone (DPC). The receptors come from a woman between 45 and 65 years old with alopecia areata. Some clones in this sample may be carry-over from other donors' samples.

This clonotype is medium-sized within its sample. V and J are TRBV14 and TRBJ2-7; the D is unclear. Germline V gene data show CDR1 as SGHDN and CDR2 as FVKESK. CDR3 length equals 13 residues. V was clipped by 1 base and J by 6 bases, with 10 bases between them. CDR3 coding DNA: TGTGCCAGCAGCCAAGTCCCGGAAGGCGAGCAGTACTTC. Its protein product is CASSQVPEGEQYF.

This clonotype was seen many times. This chain connects TRBV12-3 or TRBV12-4 to TRBJ2-3; D unclear. This CDR3 has 12 amino acids. Trimming pared 5 bases from V and 6 bases from J, leaving 9 bases between. The CDR3 sequence: CASSQFGDTQYF. The CDR3, as DNA: TGTGCCAGCAGTCAGTTCGGGGATACGCAGTATTTT.